This passage covers 25 T cell receptor beta chains from one sample sequenced in a study of blood T cell repertoires in COVID-19 (dated by TCRdb to about 2020). Library construction relied on the immunoSEQ multiplex PCR assay. In TCRdb, the immuneACCESS table is reduced to in-frame sequences with V and J assigned. These tables do not hold every clone; where another copy was compared, an unresolved V gene accounts for under half, and the others remain unexplained. This sample has 250,000 or so clones in its table, and about 90% of those were observed once. The ten largest clones take up approximately 4% of the sample. Sequencing was carried out using PBMCs or T cells enriched from blood (not recorded which). The receptors derive from a woman in her 30s with acute COVID-19.

J is TRBJ2-1 and V is TRBV2, with 13 positions matching TRBD2. V dropped 6 bases and J dropped 6; count of bases not matched to a gene: 5. Germline-derived CDR1 and CDR2 are SNHLY and FYNNEI. This CDR3 spans 15 amino acids. CDR3 sequence: CASSPTSGRINEQFF. CDR3 DNA: TGTGCCAGCAGCCCGACTAGCGGGAGGATCAATGAGCAGTTCTTC.

The V and J genes are TRBV19 and TRBJ1-1; D gene unclear. Germline V gives CDR1 LNHDA, CDR2 SQIVND (reference sequence). CDR3 length equals 14 residues. Trimming took 5 bases from V and 2 from J, leaving 12 bases between them. In DNA, the CDR3 is TGTGCCAGTAGTCCGGGTGACCGCAACACTGAAGCTTTCTTT. Its protein is CASSPGDRNTEAFF.

The gene calls are TRBV30 and TRBJ2-7; no firm D call. This CDR3 region has 12 residues. Per the germline V gene, CDR1 is GTSNPN and CDR2 is SVGIG (reference sequence). Deletions cut 2 bases from V and 4 bases from J, with 9 bases between. As DNA, the CDR3 is TGTGCCTGGAGTATCACAGTGTACGAGCAGTACTTC. This sequence encodes CAWSITVYEQYF.

The chain couples TRBV29-1 to TRBJ1-2; D is unclear. Trimming removed 2 bases at V and 5 bases at J, with 18 bases between. Germline CDR1 is SQVTM and CDR2 is ANQGSEA. The CDR3 sequence is 15 residues long. The DNA of the CDR3 is TGCAGCGTTGAATCGGCGGATGATTTTTTGTATGGCTACACCTTC. Residues: CSVESADDFLYGYTF.

J is TRBJ2-1 and V is TRBV27; 10 nucleotides align to TRBD1. CDR1 MNHEY and CDR2 SMNVEV come from the germline V gene (reference sequence). The CDR3 is 13 residues long. J was trimmed by 11 bases and V by 6 bases; bases with no gene match: 7. The CDR3 nucleotides read TGTGCCAGCAGCCCCGGGACAGGGGTGCAGCAGTTCTTC. It encodes CASSPGTGVQQFF.

V is TRBV19 and J is TRBJ1-2; 7 bases map to TRBD1. Looked up from germline, CDR1 is LNHDA and CDR2 is SQIVND (reference sequence). This CDR3 is built from 12 residues. Trimming cost V 7 bases and J 3 bases; bases outside gene matches: 2. Here the CDR3 DNA reads TGTGCCAGTAATACAGGGGACTATGGCTACACCTTC. Protein sequence: CASNTGDYGYTF.

In its sample, this clone was seen a few times. The chain joins TRBV28 to TRBJ1-1; possible D gene TRBD1, 5 bases. This CDR3 region has 14 residues. CDR1 and CDR2 (germline): MDHEN, SYDVKM. Trimming took 5 bases from V and 5 from J, leaving 15 bases between them. This CDR3 is CASSPRVEKTEAFF. The CDR3 region has the DNA TGTGCCAGCAGTCCCAGGGTGGAGAAGACTGAAGCTTTCTTT.

The J gene is TRBJ1-5, the V gene TRBV19; tentatively, D is TRBD1 (6 bases). The V end lost 3 bases, the J end lost 2 bases, and 14 bases lay between the germline ends. The CDR3 spans 16 residues. Germline CDR1 is LNHDA and CDR2 is SQIVND (reference sequence). The CDR3 loop reads CASSIFGDNGNQPQHF. The CDR3 DNA is TGTGCCAGTAGTATTTTTGGGGACAACGGCAATCAGCCCCAGCATTTT.

This clone was observed a few times. The J gene is TRBJ2-2, the V gene TRBV27, with TRBD2 matching over 8 bases. The length of the CDR3 is 15 residues. The trim removed 3 bases at V and 5 bases at J, leaving 5 bases unmatched. Germline lookup yields CDR1 MNHEY and CDR2 SMNVEV (reference sequence). The CDR3 DNA reads as TGTGCCAGCAGTTTGGGTAGCGGGGTTACCGGGGAGCTGTTTTTT. It translates to CASSLGSGVTGELFF.

The V gene is TRBV2, the J gene TRBJ1-2; 9 bases match TRBD1. J lost 8 bases, V lost 2 bases, and 6 bases had no gene match. The CDR3 has 14 residues. Germline V gene sequence: CDR1 SNHLY, CDR2 FYNNEI. The CDR3 loop reads CASSELGQGFGYTF. The CDR3 nucleotides are TGTGCCAGCAGTGAATTGGGACAGGGCTTCGGCTACACCTTC.

The chain employs TRBV28 and TRBJ1-3, with 7 positions matching TRBD1. CDR1 is MDHEN, CDR2 SYDVKM, per germline. After removal of 6 bases from V and 0 bases from J, the junction contained 2 bases not matched to a gene. CDR3 length equals 14 residues. The DNA of the CDR3 is TGTGCCAGCAGGACAGGGTTCTCTGGAAACACCATATATTTT. Translating gives CASRTGFSGNTIYF.

The gene calls are TRBV27 and TRBJ2-3; 9 bases align to TRBD2. The length of the CDR3 is 17 residues. Germline CDR1 reads MNHEY; CDR2 reads SMNVEV (reference sequence). The V segment lost 4 bases and the J segment 2 bases; nucleotides outside the gene matches: 10. The CDR3 spells CASSWSGRLQDTDTQYF. The CDR3 nucleotides are TGTGCCAGCAGTTGGAGCGGGAGGCTACAAGACACAGATACGCAGTATTTT.

This rearrangement joins TRBV2 to TRBJ2-1; 7 nucleotides line up with TRBD2. Germline V gene data show CDR1 as SNHLY and CDR2 as FYNNEI. V lost 6 bases to trimming and J lost 5 bases; unmatched junction nucleotides: 4. This CDR3 contains 13 residues. CDR3 DNA sequence: TGTGCCAGCAGCATACTAGCGAACAATGAGCAGTTCTTC. It specifies CASSILANNEQFF.

This clone was detected once. The rearrangement uses TRBV7-8 and TRBJ2-2, with 11 bases aligning to TRBD1. The germline V gene has CDR1 SGHVS and CDR2 FQNEAQ. This CDR3 is 16 amino acids long. The V gene end was trimmed by 5 bases and the J gene end by 7 bases; junction bases not matched to a gene: 9. The CDR3 loop is CASSPWTGGLNGELFF. Here the CDR3 DNA reads TGTGCCAGCAGCCCGTGGACAGGGGGCTTAAACGGGGAGCTGTTTTTT.

This chain uses TRBV28 with TRBJ2-1; TRBD2 aligns across 14 bases. Germline V gives CDR1 MDHEN, CDR2 SYDVKM. There are 18 residues in the CDR3. V dropped 5 bases and J dropped 0; count of bases not matched to a gene: 6. In DNA, the CDR3 is TGTGCCAGCAGTAACGGGACTAGCGGGGGAAGCTCCTACAATGAGCAGTTCTTC. This gives the protein CASSNGTSGGSSYNEQFF.

The J gene is TRBJ2-1, the V gene TRBV18; possible D gene TRBD2, 5 bases. Between the trimmed V and J ends, which lost 4 bases and 9 bases, there was a span of 13 bases. The CDR3 is 13 amino acids. The germline gives CDR1 KGHSH, CDR2 LQKENI. CDR3 in amino acids: CASSLPAEVEQFF. CDR3 nucleotide sequence: TGTGCCAGCTCACTACCGGCGGAGGTTGAGCAGTTCTTC.

This chain connects TRBV4-1 to TRBJ2-7, with 10 nucleotides matching TRBD2. The V gene end was trimmed by 2 bases and the J gene end by 5 bases; junction bases not matched to a gene: 6. CDR3 length: 15 residues. Germline-derived CDR1 and CDR2 are MGHRA and YSYEKL. In DNA, the CDR3 is TGCGCCAGCAGCCAAATCTCTAGCGGGAGTAACGAGCAGTACTTC. Its translation is CASSQISSGSNEQYF.

The gene calls are TRBV30 and TRBJ2-3; 11 bases agree with TRBD2. The CDR3 runs 16 residues. Trimming removed 1 base from V and 5 bases from J; junction bases left unmatched: 8. CDR1 is GTSNPN and CDR2 is SVGIG in the germline V gene (reference sequence). The CDR3 spells CAWSANSGRALDTQYF. CDR3 DNA: TGTGCCTGGAGTGCAAATAGCGGGAGGGCCTTAGATACGCAGTATTTT.

The genes are TRBV28 and TRBJ2-7; D possibly corresponds to TRBD1 (6 bases). Trimming removed 6 bases from V and 0 bases from J, with 18 bases in between. This CDR3 is built from 16 residues. The germline V gene has CDR1 MDHEN and CDR2 SYDVKM. The CDR3 region has the DNA TGTGCCAGCAGACTACCTAGGACAGCGGCCTCCTACGAGCAGTACTTC. Its translation is CASRLPRTAASYEQYF.

J is TRBJ2-1 and V is TRBV3-1 (or the pseudogene TRBV3-2); D may be TRBD2 (6 bases). V shed 4 bases and J shed 3 bases, with 19 bases lying between them. Germline values: CDR1 LGHDT, CDR2 YNNKEL (reference sequence). This CDR3 is 17 amino acids long. CDR3 nucleotides: TGTGCCAGCAGCCGCAGCATTCGACTCGGGGGCTACAATGAGCAGTTCTTC. This codes for CASSRSIRLGGYNEQFF.

The chain combines TRBV19 with TRBJ2-7, with 13 bases identical to TRBD2. From germline, CDR1 is LNHDA and CDR2 SQIVND (reference sequence). The CDR3 length is 18 residues. Trimming took 4 bases from V and 1 from J; bases not matched to a gene: 10. The CDR3 spells CASSKPPGTSGTSYEQYF. CDR3 DNA: TGTGCCAGTAGTAAACCCCCTGGGACTAGCGGGACGTCCTACGAGCAGTACTTC.

The chain employs TRBV6-5 and TRBJ2-7; D remains ambiguous. CDR1 is MNHEY and CDR2 is SVGAGI in the germline V gene. V gave up 6 bases and J gave up 6 bases, with 9 bases separating them. This CDR3 has 11 residues. The CDR3 here is CASSQASEQYF. The CDR3 DNA reads as TGTGCCAGCAGCCAGGCCTCCGAGCAGTACTTC.

This chain connects TRBV19 to TRBJ1-1; TRBD1 might be the D (6 bases). Deletions cut 1 base from V and 2 bases from J, with 11 bases between. The CDR3 is 15 amino acids. Germline CDR1 and CDR2: LNHDA and SQIVND (reference sequence). This CDR3 is CASSIGTVRNTEAFF. CDR3 DNA sequence: TGTGCCAGTAGTATAGGGACAGTACGAAACACTGAAGCTTTCTTT.

The DNA of the CDR3 is TGTGCCAGCAGTTTTTCTAGCGGGAGTTTCGACGAGCAGTACTTC. Translation gives CASSFSSGSFDEQYF. This rearrangement joins TRBV28 to TRBJ2-7; 10 positions match TRBD2. Looked up from germline, CDR1 is MDHEN and CDR2 is SYDVKM. The CDR3 extends over 15 amino acids. With 3 bases clipped from V and 5 bases from J, the junction kept 7 bases outside the gene matches. Filled out from reference TRBV28 and TRBJ2-7, the complete variable domain reads DVKVTQSSRYLVKRTGEKVFLECVQDMDHENMFWYRQDPGLGLRLIYFSYDVKMKEKGDIPEGYSVSREKKERFSLILESASTNQTSMYLCASSFSSGSFDEQYFGPGTRLTVT.

CDR3 in amino acids: CASSTHGGLNSGNTIYF. The CDR3 region has the DNA TGTGCCAGCAGCACCCACGGGGGACTCAACTCTGGAAACACCATATATTTT. This rearrangement joins TRBV9 to TRBJ1-3, with TRBD1 as a possible D gene (5 bases). CDR3 length equals 17 residues. Germline assignment: CDR1 SGDLS and CDR2 YYNGEE. Deletions cut 4 bases from V and 0 bases from J, with 17 bases between.